This TCR beta chain comes out of a study of beta chain features in type 1 diabetes. Study-wide results and caveats: Amplification by PCR could prefer shorter templates, with the same effect in patients and controls. The study found moderately but significantly shorter TCRB CDR3s in all four CD4+ subsets of Type 1 diabetes patients.

In this sample, this clone turned up a few times. Its antigen is still unknown. The sequenced template was cDNA made from the entire isolated RNA. Measured with immunoSEQ multiplex PCR; TCRdb has only the in-frame clones, and not every one. The sample lists some 290,000 clones, roughly an eighth occurring once. The clonotype comes from a man aged 30 to 39 with type 1 diabetes. Sample: naive CD4+ T cells from blood.

The CDR3 sequence is CASSLVGDTEAFF. In DNA form, the CDR3 reads TGTGCCAGCAGCTTAGTAGGAGACACTGAAGCTTTCTTT. The chain is built from TRBV7-9 and TRBJ1-1; D remains unclear. Trimming pared 1 base from V and 3 bases from J, leaving 6 bases between. CDR1 and CDR2 from the germline V gene are SEHNR and FQNEAQ (reference sequence). This CDR3 contains 13 residues.